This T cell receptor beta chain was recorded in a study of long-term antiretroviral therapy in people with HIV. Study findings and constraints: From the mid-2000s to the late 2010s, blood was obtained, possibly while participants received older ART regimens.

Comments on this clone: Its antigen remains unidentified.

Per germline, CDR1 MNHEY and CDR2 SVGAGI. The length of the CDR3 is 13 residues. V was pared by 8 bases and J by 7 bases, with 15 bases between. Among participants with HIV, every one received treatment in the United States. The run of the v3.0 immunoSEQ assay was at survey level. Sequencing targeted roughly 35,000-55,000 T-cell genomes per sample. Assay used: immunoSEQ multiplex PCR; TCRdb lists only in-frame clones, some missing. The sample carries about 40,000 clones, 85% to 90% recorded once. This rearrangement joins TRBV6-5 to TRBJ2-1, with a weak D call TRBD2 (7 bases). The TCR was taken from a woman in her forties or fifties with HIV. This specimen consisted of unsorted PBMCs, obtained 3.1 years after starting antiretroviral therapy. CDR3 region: CASWRGGRNEQFF. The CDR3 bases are TGTGCCAGCTGGAGGGGGGGCCGAAATGAGCAGTTCTTC.